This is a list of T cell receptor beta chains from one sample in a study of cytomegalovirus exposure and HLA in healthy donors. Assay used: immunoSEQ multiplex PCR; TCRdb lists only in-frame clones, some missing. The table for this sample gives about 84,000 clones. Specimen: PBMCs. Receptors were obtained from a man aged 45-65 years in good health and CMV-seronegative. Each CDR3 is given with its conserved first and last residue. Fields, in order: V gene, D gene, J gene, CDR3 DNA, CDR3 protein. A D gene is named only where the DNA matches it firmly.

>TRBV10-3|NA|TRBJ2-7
TGTGCCATCAGTGAGGTCGCAGGTTCCTACGAGCAGTACTTC
CAISEVAGSYEQYF
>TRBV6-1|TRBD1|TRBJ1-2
TGTGCCAGCAGTGCCGGGACAGGGGGATACTATGGCTACACCTTC
CASSAGTGGYYGYTF
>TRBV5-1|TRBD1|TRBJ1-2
TGCGCCAGCAGCCCCCGGACAGGGGATAGTGGGTATGGCTACACCTTC
CASSPRTGDSGYGYTF
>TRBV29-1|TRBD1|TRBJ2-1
TGCAGCGTTAAAACGACAGGGGGCTCTTTCAATGAGCAGTTCTTC
CSVKTTGGSFNEQFF
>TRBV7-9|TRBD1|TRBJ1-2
TGTGCCAGCAGCTTATTTATTTCGGTTTGGGACAGCCCGAACTATGGCTACACCTTC
CASSLFISVWDSPNYGYTF
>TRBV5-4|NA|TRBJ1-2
TGTGCCAGCAGCTTGGTTCAGAACTATGGCTACACCTTC
CASSLVQNYGYTF
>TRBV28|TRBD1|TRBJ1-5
TGTGCCAGCAGTTGGGCTCGAGGGGGCTATCAGCCCCAGCATTTT
CASSWARGGYQPQHF
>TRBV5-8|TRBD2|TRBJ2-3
TGTGCCAGCATCCCGGGCGGGGGGGCTTCGGATACGCAGTATTTT
CASIPGGGASDTQYF
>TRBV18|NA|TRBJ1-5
TGTGCCAGCTCCCCTGACAGTAGCAATCAGCCCCAGCATTTT
CASSPDSSNQPQHF
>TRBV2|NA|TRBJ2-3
TGTGCCAGCAGTCCCCTGGGGCGCGCAGATACGCAGTATTTT
CASSPLGRADTQYF
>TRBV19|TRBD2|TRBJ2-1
TGTGCCAGTACTGGGGCGGGGGGCCCCTACAATGAGCAGTTCTTC
CASTGAGGPYNEQFF
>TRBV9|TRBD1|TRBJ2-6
TGTGCCAGCCGGGACAGCTTTTTCTCTGGGGCCAACGTCCTGACTTTC
CASRDSFFSGANVLTF
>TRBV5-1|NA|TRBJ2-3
TGCGCCAGCAGCAGCGGGCAGCAACCAGATACGCAGTATTTT
CASSSGQQPDTQYF
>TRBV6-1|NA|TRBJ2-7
TGTGCCAGCAGTGAAGGCAGGGGTATGTACGAGCAGTACTTC
CASSEGRGMYEQYF
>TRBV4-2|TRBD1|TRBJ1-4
TGTGCCAGCAGCCATCCCAGAGGGACCAGGGGGTCTTATAATGAAAAACTGTTTTTT
CASSHPRGTRGSYNEKLFF
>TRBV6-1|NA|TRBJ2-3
TGTGCCAGCTTCTCCACAGATACGCAGTATTTT
CASFSTDTQYF
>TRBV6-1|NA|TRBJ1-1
TGTGCCAGCAGACAGACAGAGATGAACACTGAAGCTTTCTTT
CASRQTEMNTEAFF
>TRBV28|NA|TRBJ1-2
TGTGCCAGCGCCCTCGGCGGGGGGGGAATCAACTATGGCTACACCTTC
CASALGGGGINYGYTF
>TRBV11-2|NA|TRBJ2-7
TGTGCCAGCAGCCTATGGTCCACCAGCGCCTACGAGCAGTACTTC
CASSLWSTSAYEQYF
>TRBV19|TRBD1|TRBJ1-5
TGTGCCAGTAGTATTGGGACAGGGGGCCAGCCCCAGCATTTT
CASSIGTGGQPQHF
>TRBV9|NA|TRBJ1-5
TGTGCCAGCAGCACTGGCGGAGGGAATGTCGTGTATGCCGGCAATCAGCCCCAGCATTTT
CASSTGGGNVVYAGNQPQHF
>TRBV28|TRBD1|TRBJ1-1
TGTGCCAGCAGTTTATATAGTTGGACAGGGGAAATTGAAGCTTTCTTT
CASSLYSWTGEIEAFF
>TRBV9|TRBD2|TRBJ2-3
TGTGCCAGCAGCGTAGATGGGCTGGCGGGGGGATACACAGATACGCAGTATTTT
CASSVDGLAGGYTDTQYF
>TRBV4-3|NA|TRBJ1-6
TGCGCCAGCAGCCAAGGCAAGGGGTTCAATTCACCCCTCCACTTT
CASSQGKGFNSPLHF
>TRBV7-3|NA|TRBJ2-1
TGTGCCAGCAGCTTATCGTACCAGGGGAACAATGAGCAGTTCTTC
CASSLSYQGNNEQFF
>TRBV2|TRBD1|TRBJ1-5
TGTGCCAGCAGTACCCTCAGGGGGGGCAATCAGCCCCAGCATTTT
CASSTLRGGNQPQHF
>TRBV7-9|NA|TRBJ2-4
TGTGCCAGCAGCTTAGACGGGGGAACCAAAAACATTCAGTACTTC
CASSLDGGTKNIQYF
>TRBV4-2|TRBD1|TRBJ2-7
TGTGCCAGCAGCCAAGATTTGGGGACAGGGCGTATCTACGAGCAGTACTTC
CASSQDLGTGRIYEQYF
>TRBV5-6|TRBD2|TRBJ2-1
TGTGCCAGCATCCTAGCGGCTACCAACTCCTACAATGAGCAGTTCTTC
CASILAATNSYNEQFF
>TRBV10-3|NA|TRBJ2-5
TGTGCCATCAGTGAGTCTCATGAGACCCAGTACTTC
CAISESHETQYF
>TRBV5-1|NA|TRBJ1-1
TGCGCCAGCAGCATAGACAGCGATCGTGAAGCTTTCTTT
CASSIDSDREAFF
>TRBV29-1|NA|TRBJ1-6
TGCAGCGTGTCACAGGGAAAGGACTCACCCCTCCACTTT
CSVSQGKDSPLHF
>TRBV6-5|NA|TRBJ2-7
TGTGCCAGCAGTCGATATTCGAGAGCCCACGAGCAGTACTTC
CASSRYSRAHEQYF
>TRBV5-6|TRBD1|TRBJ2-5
TGTGCCAGCAGCTTCGGACAGGATTTGCAGTACTTC
CASSFGQDLQYF
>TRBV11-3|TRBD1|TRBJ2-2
TGTGCCAGCAGCCCCCGGACAGGGAGAGCCGGGGAGCTGTTTTTT
CASSPRTGRAGELFF
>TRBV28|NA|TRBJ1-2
TGTGCCAGCAGTGCCTATGGGCCCCACACCTTC
CASSAYGPHTF
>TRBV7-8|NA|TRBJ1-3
TGTGCCAGCAGCTTAGCCCTCGCGGGCCGTTACTCTGGAAACACCATATATTTT
CASSLALAGRYSGNTIYF
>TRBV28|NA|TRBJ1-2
TGTGCCAGCAGTTTAGGAGGAGTGCTTGGCTACACCTTC
CASSLGGVLGYTF
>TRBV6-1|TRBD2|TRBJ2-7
TGTGCCAGCAGTGACCCTCTAGCGGGGGCTATTTACGAGCAGTACTTC
CASSDPLAGAIYEQYF
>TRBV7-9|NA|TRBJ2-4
TGTGCCAGCAGCCCCGGTGAACAGAACTTC
CASSPGEQNF
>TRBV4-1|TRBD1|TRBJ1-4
TGCGCCAGCAGCCAGGGAAGGACAGGGGGGCGGGAAAAACTGTTTTTT
CASSQGRTGGREKLFF
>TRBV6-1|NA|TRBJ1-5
TGTGCCAGCCGACCTTACTATAGCAATCAGCCCCAGCATTTT
CASRPYYSNQPQHF